This TCR beta chain appears in the sequencing data of a study of radiotherapy plus CTLA-4 blockade in lung cancer (dated by TCRdb to the late 2010s). Study-wide context: Objective responses were observed in around 20% of enrolled patients, and disease control was achieved in 25% to 40%.

In this study, focal radiation therapy paired with CTLA-4 blockade (ipilimumab) was tested in patients who had chemo-refractory metastatic non-small-cell lung cancer. Regarding this clone: What this receptor recognizes is not known. No clone much larger than this one lies a single base away; base qualities are absent.

From the cysteine through the phenylalanine, the CDR3 covers 14 amino acids. This entry keeps only the CDR3 DNA: 42 bases, framed from base 1. V loses 2 bases of germline sequence and J loses 0 bases, and the interval between the two ends is 7 bases. The germline V gene specifies SGHDT as CDR1 and YYEEEE as CDR2. General study outcomes and caveats: Early dynamic changes in blood T cell clones, together with increased serum interferon-beta after radiation, were reported as the strongest predictors of response. TCR clones derived from tumors expanded in peripheral blood after treatment with radiotherapy and ipilimumab.

Library method: the immunoSEQ multiplex PCR assay. Not all clones reach the TCRdb copy of this immuneACCESS table, which keeps in-frame sequences only. Checked studies attribute under half of the gap to unresolved V genes and leave the rest unexplained. Here the sample has tens of thousands of clones; around 88% occur a single time. Together, the top ten hold 2% to 2.5% of the sample. This clonotype was obtained from a human donor with non-small cell lung cancer who had a partial response to radiotherapy plus ipilimumab. The chain couples TRBV5-6 to TRBJ2-3, with no reliable assignment of the D segment. The sequences come from peripheral blood, collected from a patient treated with radiotherapy plus ipilimumab. This receptor carries the CDR3 CASSFTPSTDTQYF. The nucleotide sequence is TGTGCCAGCAGCTTTACTCCGAGCACAGATACGCAGTATTTT. Reference TRBV5-6 and TRBJ2-3 proteins supply the regions before and after the CDR3; the full variable domain is: DAGVTQSPTHLIKTRGQQVTLRCSPKSGHDTVSWYQQALGQGPQFIFQYYEEEERQRGNFPDRFSGHQFPNYSSELNVNALLLGDSALYLCASSFTPSTDTQYFGPGTRLTVL.